These 20 T cell receptor beta chains came from one sample sequenced in a study of blood T cell repertoires in COVID-19 (dated by TCRdb to about 2020). The receptor library was made with the immunoSEQ multiplex PCR assay. The table was pulled from immuneACCESS by TCRdb, which kept in-frame rearrangements only. Such tables lose some clones; where checked, under half of the loss comes from unresolved V genes, and the rest has no known cause. This sample lists over 350,000 clones; around nine tenths were detected once. Approximately 9.3% of the sample belongs to the ten largest clones. Specimen: PBMCs or T cells enriched from blood (not recorded which). These receptors were collected from a woman in her forties or fifties who had recovered from COVID-19.

The chain is built from TRBV28 and TRBJ2-3; D perhaps matches TRBD2 (5 bases). This CDR3 spans 13 amino acids. The germline gives CDR1 MDHEN, CDR2 SYDVKM. V dropped 9 bases and J dropped 0 bases, with 10 bases sitting between them. CDR3 coding DNA: TGTGCCAGTCGGGATCCTAGCACAGATACGCAGTATTTT. As protein: CASRDPSTDTQYF.

This rearrangement joins TRBV11-2 to TRBJ2-7; possibly TRBD1 for D (5 bases). In germline, CDR1 is SGHAT, CDR2 FQNNGV. There are 15 residues in the CDR3. Trimming removed 6 bases from V and 2 bases from J, with 17 bases in between. In DNA, the CDR3 is TGTGCCAGCAGGAAGTTGACAGATAGTACCTACGAGCAGTACTTC. It yields the protein CASRKLTDSTYEQYF.

The chain joins TRBV13 to TRBJ1-1; a weak D match, TRBD1 (5 bases). Trimming stripped 4 bases from V and 2 bases from J, with 14 bases between. CDR1 and CDR2 (germline): PRHDT, FYEKMQ (reference sequence). This CDR3 is 15 amino acids long. The CDR3 spells CASSSLGGENTEAFF. CDR3 nucleotide sequence: TGTGCCAGCAGCTCGCTGGGGGGAGAAAACACTGAAGCTTTCTTT.

The J gene is TRBJ2-7, the V gene TRBV4-3; D is possibly TRBD1 (6 bases). Germline lookup yields CDR1 LGHNA and CDR2 YSLEER. This CDR3 has 15 amino acids. The V end was cut by 0 bases, the J end by 4 bases, with 13 bases between. The CDR3 region has the DNA TGCGCCAGCAGCCAAGATCGGGACACATATTACGAGCAGTACTTC. It specifies CASSQDRDTYYEQYF.

This chain uses TRBV6-5 with TRBJ1-4; D gene uncertain. Trimming stripped 4 bases from V and 0 bases from J, with 6 bases between. Germline V gene sequence: CDR1 MNHEY, CDR2 SVGAGI. CDR3 length: 14 residues. The CDR3 bases are TGTGCCAGCAGTTCGCGTGCAACTAATGAAAAACTGTTTTTT. Translation gives CASSSRATNEKLFF.

The chain carries TRBV6-5 and TRBJ1-1, with D perhaps TRBD1 (5 bases). From germline, CDR1 is MNHEY and CDR2 SVGAGI. V dropped 8 bases and J dropped 1 base, with 11 bases sitting between them. The CDR3 spans 13 residues. CDR3 DNA sequence: TGTGCCAGCGGGGCGCAGGCGAACACTGAAGCTTTCTTT. Translation: CASGAQANTEAFF.

As to this clone: A read error is possible here, since a much larger clone lies one base away. The rearrangement joins TRBV7-3 to TRBJ2-1; unclear D gene. Germline V gives CDR1 SGHTA, CDR2 FQGTGA. Trimming took 4 bases from V and 6 from J, leaving 7 bases between them. The CDR3 has 12 amino acids. This CDR3 reads CASSSSGNEQFF. CDR3 DNA: TGTGCCAGCAGCTCGAGTGGCAATGAGCAGTTCTTC.

This clone appeared a single time. The genes are TRBV19 and TRBJ2-1; tentative D call: TRBD2 (6 bases). Germline-derived CDR1 and CDR2 are LNHDA and SQIVND (reference sequence). The CDR3 has 14 residues. Trimming removed 1 base at V and 6 bases at J, with 10 bases between. This CDR3 is CASSIGGVGNEQFF. The CDR3 DNA reads TGTGCCAGTAGTATAGGGGGGGTCGGCAATGAGCAGTTCTTC. The full variable domain, with the rest looked up from reference TRBV19 and TRBJ2-1, is DGGITQSPKYLFRKEGQNVTLSCEQNLNHDAMYWYRQDPGQGLRLIYYSQIVNDFQKGDIAEGYSVSREKKESFPLTVTSAQKNPTAFYLCASSIGGVGNEQFFGPGTRLTVL.

The CDR3 region is CASSELGQGSTEAFF. The DNA of the CDR3 is TGTGCCAGCAGTGAATTGGGACAGGGAAGCACTGAAGCTTTCTTT. The J gene is TRBJ1-1, the V gene TRBV6-1; TRBD1 matches at 9 bases. The V gene's germline CDR1 is MNHNS and CDR2 SASEGT. CDR3 length: 15 residues. With 2 bases clipped from V and 4 bases from J, the junction kept 5 bases outside the gene matches.

The rearrangement uses TRBV9 and TRBJ2-3, with 10 bases fitting TRBD2. Germline V lookup: CDR1 SGDLS, CDR2 YYNGEE. CDR3 length equals 16 residues. V gave up 1 base and J gave up 2 bases; unmatched junction bases: 4. CDR3 bases: TGTGCCAGCAGCGTAAGCGGGGGGGCTCCCACAGATACGCAGTATTTT. It yields the protein CASSVSGGAPTDTQYF.

The chain links TRBV10-3 to TRBJ2-7, with D possibly matching TRBD1 (6 bases). From germline, CDR1 is ENHRY and CDR2 SYGVKD. Trimming left V 10 bases short and J 4 bases short, with 17 bases between. The CDR3 contains 13 residues. The CDR3 loop is CATTLAGVYEQYF. In nucleotides, the CDR3 is TGTGCCACTACATTGGCAGGGGTATACGAGCAGTACTTC.

This chain connects TRBV12-3 or TRBV12-4 to TRBJ1-2; D is undetermined. V was cut by 2 bases and J by 0 bases, with 4 bases left in between. The CDR3 has 13 amino acids. CDR3 sequence reads: CASSLLSNYGYTF. In nucleotides, the CDR3 is TGTGCCAGCAGTTTACTCTCTAACTATGGCTACACCTTC.

This sequence joins TRBV3-1 (or the pseudogene TRBV3-2) and TRBJ1-2, with 8 bases lining up with TRBD1. The CDR3 runs to 13 residues. CDR1 is LGHDT and CDR2 is YNNKEL in the germline V gene (reference sequence). V shed 4 bases and J 6 bases; nucleotides not matched to a gene: 4. CDR3 region: CASSRQGWNGYTF. The CDR3 DNA is TGTGCCAGCAGCCGACAGGGGTGGAATGGCTACACCTTC.

CDR3 in DNA: TGTGCCAGCAGCTACCAGATGACGGGAACCGGGGAGCTGTTTTTT. Translating gives CASSYQMTGTGELFF. V usage is TRBV5-6 and J usage is TRBJ2-2; D may be TRBD2 (5 bases). CDR1 and CDR2 from the germline V gene are SGHDT and YYEEEE. CDR3 size: 15 residues. Trimming removed 3 bases at V and 5 bases at J, with 14 bases between.

This rearrangement joins TRBV11-2 to TRBJ2-1, with 11 bases identical to TRBD2. Germline V CDR1 and CDR2: SGHAT, FQNNGV. This CDR3 contains 16 residues. The junction had 6 bases not matched to a gene; V was cut back by 5 bases and J by 3 bases. The CDR3 protein is CASSTASGGYYNEQFF. The CDR3 DNA reads as TGTGCCAGCAGCACCGCTAGCGGGGGGTACTACAATGAGCAGTTCTTC.

The V call is TRBV18, the J call TRBJ1-1; the D is unclear. V was pared by 3 bases and J by 5 bases, with 7 bases between. Per germline, CDR1 KGHSH and CDR2 LQKENI. This CDR3 region has 12 residues. CDR3 protein: CASSPGRTEAFF. In DNA, the CDR3 is TGTGCCAGCTCACCGGGCCGGACTGAAGCTTTCTTT.

This rearrangement joins TRBV28 to TRBJ2-1; 7 positions match TRBD1. V lost 3 bases and J lost 11; bases outside the gene matches: 7. The CDR3 length is 13 residues. The germline CDR1 and CDR2 sequences are MDHEN and SYDVKM. In DNA, the CDR3 is TGTGCCAGCAGTTTCCCAGAGGGGGCTAAGCAGTTCTTC. Protein: CASSFPEGAKQFF.

V usage is TRBV7-9 and J usage is TRBJ1-6; D unclear. Trimming took off 2 bases at V and 4 bases at J, with 9 bases between the two ends. The CDR3 runs 15 residues. Germline CDR1 is SEHNR and CDR2 is FQNEAQ (reference sequence). The CDR3 spells CASSLSEEYNSPLHF. For the CDR3, the DNA is TGTGCCAGCAGCTTATCAGAAGAATATAATTCACCCCTCCACTTT. Full variable domain (missing parts from reference TRBV7-9 and TRBJ1-6): DTGVSQNPRHKITKRGQNVTFRCDPISEHNRLYWYRQTLGQGPEFLTYFQNEAQLEKSRLLSDRFSAERPKGSFSTLEIQRTEQGDSAMYLCASSLSEEYNSPLHFGNGTRLTVT.

The chain employs TRBV12-5 and TRBJ1-2, with 8 bases lining up with TRBD1. Per the germline V gene, CDR1 is LGHNT and CDR2 is FRNRAP. J gave up 6 bases and V 3 bases, and 12 bases lay outside the gene matches. The CDR3 covers 16 residues. CDR3 DNA: TGTGCTAGTGGTTTCCCCGAGGGACAGGAGCTTCATGGCTACACCTTC. Translating it yields CASGFPEGQELHGYTF.

This chain uses TRBV5-1 with TRBJ1-2; 7 bases match TRBD1. V was clipped by 4 bases and J by 7 bases; unmatched bases: 13. Germline CDR1 SGHRS, CDR2 YFSETQ. This CDR3 is built from 15 residues. The CDR3 is CASSRGDRGSGGYTF. The CDR3 DNA is TGCGCCAGCAGCCGAGGGGACAGAGGGAGCGGTGGCTACACCTTC.